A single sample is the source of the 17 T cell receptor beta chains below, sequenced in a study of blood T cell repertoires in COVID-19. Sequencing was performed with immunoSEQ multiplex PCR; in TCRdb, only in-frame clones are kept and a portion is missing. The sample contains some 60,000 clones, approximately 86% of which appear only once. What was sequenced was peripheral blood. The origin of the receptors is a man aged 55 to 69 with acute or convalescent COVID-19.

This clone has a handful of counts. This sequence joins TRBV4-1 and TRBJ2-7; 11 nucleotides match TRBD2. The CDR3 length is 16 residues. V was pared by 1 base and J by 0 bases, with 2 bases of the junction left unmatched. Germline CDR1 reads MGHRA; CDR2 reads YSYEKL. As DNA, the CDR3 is TGCGCCAGCAGCCAAGGACTAGCGGGGATCTCCTACGAGCAGTACTTC. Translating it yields CASSQGLAGISYEQYF.

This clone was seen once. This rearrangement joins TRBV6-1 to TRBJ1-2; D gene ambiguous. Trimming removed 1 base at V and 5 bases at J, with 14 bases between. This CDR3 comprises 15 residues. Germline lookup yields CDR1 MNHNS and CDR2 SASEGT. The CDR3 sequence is CASSEELGLPYGYTF. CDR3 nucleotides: TGTGCCAGCAGTGAAGAACTGGGCCTCCCTTATGGCTACACCTTC.

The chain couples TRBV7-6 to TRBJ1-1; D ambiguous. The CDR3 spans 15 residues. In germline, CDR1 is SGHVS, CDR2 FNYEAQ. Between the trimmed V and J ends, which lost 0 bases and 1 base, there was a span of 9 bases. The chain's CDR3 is CASSLAPSGNTEAFF. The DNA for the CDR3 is TGTGCCAGCAGCTTAGCGCCCTCCGGGAACACTGAAGCTTTCTTT.

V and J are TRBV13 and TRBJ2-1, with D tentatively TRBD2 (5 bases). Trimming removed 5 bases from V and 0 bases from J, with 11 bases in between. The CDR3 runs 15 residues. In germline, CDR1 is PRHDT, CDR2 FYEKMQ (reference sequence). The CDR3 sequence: CASSPGLSSYNEQFF. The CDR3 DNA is TGTGCCAGCAGCCCAGGACTGAGCTCCTACAATGAGCAGTTCTTC.

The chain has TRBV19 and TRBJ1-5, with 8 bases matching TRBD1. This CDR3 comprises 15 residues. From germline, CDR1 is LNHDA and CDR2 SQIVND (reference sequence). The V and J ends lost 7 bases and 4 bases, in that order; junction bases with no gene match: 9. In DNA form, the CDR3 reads TGTGCCAGTATAGGGGGACAGGTGCTAAATCAGCCCCAGCATTTT. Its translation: CASIGGQVLNQPQHF. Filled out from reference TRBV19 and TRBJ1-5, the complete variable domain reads DGGITQSPKYLFRKEGQNVTLSCEQNLNHDAMYWYRQDPGQGLRLIYYSQIVNDFQKGDIAEGYSVSREKKESFPLTVTSAQKNPTAFYLCASIGGQVLNQPQHFGDGTRLSIL.

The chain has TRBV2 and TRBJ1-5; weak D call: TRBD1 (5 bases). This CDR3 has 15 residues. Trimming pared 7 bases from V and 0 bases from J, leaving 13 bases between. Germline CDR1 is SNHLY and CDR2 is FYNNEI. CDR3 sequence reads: CASNLPGGSNQPQHF. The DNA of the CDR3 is TGTGCCAGCAACTTACCGGGGGGTAGCAATCAGCCCCAGCATTTT. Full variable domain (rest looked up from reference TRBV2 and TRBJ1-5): EPEVTQTPSHQVTQMGQEVILRCVPISNHLYFYWYRQILGQKVEFLVSFYNNEISEKSEIFDDQFSVERPDGSNFTLKIRSTKLEDSAMYFCASNLPGGSNQPQHFGDGTRLSIL.

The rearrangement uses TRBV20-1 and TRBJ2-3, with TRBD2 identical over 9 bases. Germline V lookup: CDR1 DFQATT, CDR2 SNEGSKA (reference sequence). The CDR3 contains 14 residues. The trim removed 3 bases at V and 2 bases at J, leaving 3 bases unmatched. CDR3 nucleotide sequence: TGCAGTGCTAGTGGCGGGAGGGCCACAGATACGCAGTATTTT. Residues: CSASGGRATDTQYF.

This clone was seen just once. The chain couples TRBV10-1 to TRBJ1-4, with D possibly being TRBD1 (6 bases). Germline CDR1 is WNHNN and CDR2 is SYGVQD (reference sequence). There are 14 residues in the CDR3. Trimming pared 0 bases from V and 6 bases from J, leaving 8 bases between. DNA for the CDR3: TGCGCCAGCAGTGAGTCGGGGGCTGATGAAAAACTGTTTTTT. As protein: CASSESGADEKLFF.

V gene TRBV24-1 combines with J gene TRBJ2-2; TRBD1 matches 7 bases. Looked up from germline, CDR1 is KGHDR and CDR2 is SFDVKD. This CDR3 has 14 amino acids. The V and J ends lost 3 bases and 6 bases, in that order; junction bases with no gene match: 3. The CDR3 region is CATSDPRGPGELFF. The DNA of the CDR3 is TGTGCCACCAGTGATCCTAGGGGGCCCGGGGAGCTGTTTTTT.

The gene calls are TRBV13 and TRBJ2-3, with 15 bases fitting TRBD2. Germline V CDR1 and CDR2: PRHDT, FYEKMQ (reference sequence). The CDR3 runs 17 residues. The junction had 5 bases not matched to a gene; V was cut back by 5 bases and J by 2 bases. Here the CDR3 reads CASSLGLAGGSTDTQYF. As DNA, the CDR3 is TGTGCCAGCAGCCTGGGACTAGCGGGAGGTTCCACAGATACGCAGTATTTT.

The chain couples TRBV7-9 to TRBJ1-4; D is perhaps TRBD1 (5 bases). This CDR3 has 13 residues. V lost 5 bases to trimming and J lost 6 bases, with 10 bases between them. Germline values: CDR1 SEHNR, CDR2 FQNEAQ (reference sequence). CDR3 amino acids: CASSVGGYEKLFF. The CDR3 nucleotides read TGTGCCAGCAGCGTGGGGGGTTATGAAAAACTGTTTTTT.

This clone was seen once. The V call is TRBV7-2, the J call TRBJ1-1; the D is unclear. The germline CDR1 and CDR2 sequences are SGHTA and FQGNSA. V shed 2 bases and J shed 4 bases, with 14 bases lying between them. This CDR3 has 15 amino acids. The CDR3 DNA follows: TGTGCCAGCAGCTTATCAGGAGGGATGGGCACTGAAGCTTTCTTT. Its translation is CASSLSGGMGTEAFF.

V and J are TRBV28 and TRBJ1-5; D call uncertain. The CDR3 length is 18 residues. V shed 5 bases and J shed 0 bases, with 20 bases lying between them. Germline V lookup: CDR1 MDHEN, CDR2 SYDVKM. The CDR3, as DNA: TGTGCCAGCAGTCCACGGGGTAATACCTTATATAGCAATCAGCCCCAGCATTTT. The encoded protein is CASSPRGNTLYSNQPQHF.

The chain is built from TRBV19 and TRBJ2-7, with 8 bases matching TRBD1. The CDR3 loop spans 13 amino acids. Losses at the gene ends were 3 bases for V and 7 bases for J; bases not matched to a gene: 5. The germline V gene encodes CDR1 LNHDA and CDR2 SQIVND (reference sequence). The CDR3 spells CASSIQGAREQYF. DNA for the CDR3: TGTGCCAGTAGTATCCAGGGGGCTCGAGAGCAGTACTTC.

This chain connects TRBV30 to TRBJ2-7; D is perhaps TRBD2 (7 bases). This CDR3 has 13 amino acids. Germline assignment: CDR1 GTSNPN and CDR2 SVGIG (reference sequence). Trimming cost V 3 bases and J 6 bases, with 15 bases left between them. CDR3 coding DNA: TGTGCCTGGAGCCGGGGGGCGCGGGCCGAGCAGTACTTC. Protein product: CAWSRGARAEQYF.

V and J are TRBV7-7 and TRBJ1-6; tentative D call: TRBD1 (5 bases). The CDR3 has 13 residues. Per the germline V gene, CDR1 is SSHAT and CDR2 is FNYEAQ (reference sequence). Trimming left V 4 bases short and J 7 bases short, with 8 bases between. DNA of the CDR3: TGTGCCAGCAGCTCCCGACAGAATTCACCCCTCCACTTT. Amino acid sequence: CASSSRQNSPLHF.

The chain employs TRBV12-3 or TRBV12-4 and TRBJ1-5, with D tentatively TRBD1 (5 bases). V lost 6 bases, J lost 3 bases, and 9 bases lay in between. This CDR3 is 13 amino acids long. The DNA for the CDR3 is TGTGCCAGCAGCAGACAGTCCAATCAGCCCCAGCATTTT. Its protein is CASSRQSNQPQHF.